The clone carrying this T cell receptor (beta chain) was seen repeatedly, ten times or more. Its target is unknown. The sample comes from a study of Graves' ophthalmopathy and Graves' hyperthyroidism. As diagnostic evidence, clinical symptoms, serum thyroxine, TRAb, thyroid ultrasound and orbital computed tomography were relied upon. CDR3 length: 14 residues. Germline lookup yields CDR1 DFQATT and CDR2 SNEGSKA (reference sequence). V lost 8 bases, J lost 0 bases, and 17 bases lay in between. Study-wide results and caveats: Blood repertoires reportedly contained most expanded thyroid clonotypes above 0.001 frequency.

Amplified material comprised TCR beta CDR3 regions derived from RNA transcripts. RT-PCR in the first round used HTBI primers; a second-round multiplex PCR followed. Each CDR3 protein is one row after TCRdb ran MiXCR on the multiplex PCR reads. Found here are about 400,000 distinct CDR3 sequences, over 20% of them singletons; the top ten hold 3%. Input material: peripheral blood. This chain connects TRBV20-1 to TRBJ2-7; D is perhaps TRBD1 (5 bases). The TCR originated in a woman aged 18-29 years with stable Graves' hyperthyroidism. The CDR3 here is CSYLRDRSSYEQYF. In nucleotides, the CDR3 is TGCAGTTATCTTCGCGACAGAAGCTCCTACGAGCAGTACTTC.